This entry concerns a single T cell receptor beta chain. Its antigen is unidentified. This CDR3 is 12 amino acids long. Trimming cost V 0 bases and J 8 bases, with 9 bases left between them. CDR1 and CDR2 (germline): SGHRS, YFSETQ. This sample is part of a study of cytomegalovirus exposure and HLA in healthy donors. Primers included in the PCR were 60 Vbeta and 13 Jbeta primers. The assay was immunoSEQ multiplex PCR, and TCRdb's table has in-frame clones only and misses some. The repertoire holds about 130,000 clones, 60% to 80% seen once, with 7.3% in the top ten. Study-level points and caveats: The authors excluded some V segments, including TRBV6-2 and TRBV6-3, as indistinguishable. There were several of the most significant clusters that appeared linked to common viral pathogens in a later analysis. There were some public TCRs occurring in many donors, but most TCR sequences were rare. A few CMV-associated chains proved CMV antigen-specific in vitro.

The source material was PBMCs. The source of this sequence is a male donor in good health and CMV-seronegative. V usage is TRBV5-1 and J usage is TRBJ2-7, with D tentatively TRBD1 (6 bases). The CDR3 coding sequence is TGCGCCAGCAGCTTGGACAGGGTTAAGCAGTACTTC. It translates to CASSLDRVKQYF.